Below, 18 T cell receptor beta chains from the same sample are listed, as sequenced in a study of metastatic and nonmetastatic thyroid tumors. Each patient went into thyroid surgery without having received any treatment. TCRdb re-called the PCR reads through MiXCR. The top ten clones hold over 9% of a sample with 91,000 or so clones, roughly 13% of them seen once. The sequenced material came from blood. The receptors were gathered from a female donor with papillary thyroid cancer or a benign thyroid nodule (not recorded which). Some clones in this sample may be carry-over from other donors' samples.

The CDR3 nucleotides are TGTGCCAGCAGTTTATATTTAGACAATGAGCAGTTCTTC. Translating it yields CASSLYLDNEQFF. The gene calls are TRBV28 and TRBJ2-1; D gene unclear. V dropped 1 base and J dropped 5 bases, with 6 bases sitting between them. Germline assignment: CDR1 MDHEN and CDR2 SYDVKM. This CDR3 has 13 amino acids.

This clone occurred many times. The V call is TRBV30, the J call TRBJ2-4; D might be TRBD2 (6 bases). Germline lookup yields CDR1 GTSNPN and CDR2 SVGIG (reference sequence). V lost 3 bases and J lost 0, with 6 bases in between. The CDR3 is 13 residues long. The CDR3 is CAWRGLAKNIQYF. CDR3 in DNA: TGTGCCTGGAGGGGACTAGCCAAAAACATTCAGTACTTC.

This clone has at least ten counts. J is TRBJ2-3 and V is TRBV11-1, with unresolved D. CDR1 and CDR2 (germline): SGHAT, FQDESV (reference sequence). Trimming took 1 base from V and 6 from J, leaving 14 bases between them. The CDR3 consists of 15 residues. The DNA for the CDR3 is TGTGCCAGCAGCTTAGATATACTAAATACGGATACGCAGTATTTT. This sequence encodes CASSLDILNTDTQYF.

This clone was detected many times. The chain uses TRBV4-1 and TRBJ2-7; 7 positions agree with TRBD2. J lost 2 bases, V lost 5 bases, and 3 bases had no gene match. The CDR3 has 13 amino acids. Germline V gene lookup returns CDR1 MGHRA and CDR2 YSYEKL. The CDR3 here is CASSNGLAYEQYF. The CDR3 DNA reads as TGCGCCAGCAGCAACGGACTAGCCTACGAGCAGTACTTC.

This clone is deemed hyperexpanded. The chain employs TRBV27 and TRBJ2-7, with D perhaps matching TRBD1 (6 bases). The CDR3 is 15 amino acids. Per the germline V gene, CDR1 is MNHEY and CDR2 is SMNVEV (reference sequence). Deletions cut 7 bases from V and 6 bases from J, with 22 bases between. This chain's CDR3 is CASKRSGTSPLEQYF. In DNA form, the CDR3 reads TGTGCCAGCAAGAGGAGTGGGACATCCCCCCTCGAGCAGTACTTC.

Note on this clone: Sequence at one end of the junction differs from germline and may be a read error. This rearrangement joins TRBV7-2 to TRBJ2-7, with TRBD1 matching 7 bases. There are 14 residues in the CDR3. From germline, CDR1 is SGHTA and CDR2 FQGNSA. DNA of the CDR3: TGTGCCAGCAGCTTAACAGGGGTTGCCTACGATCAGTACTTC. Protein sequence: CASSLTGVAYDQYF.

Concerning this clone itself: This may come from a read error, since a much larger clone is one base off. The chain combines TRBV19 with TRBJ2-3; the match to TRBD1 covers 7 bases. CDR1 and CDR2 from the germline V gene are LNHDA and SQIVND (reference sequence). The trim removed 4 bases at V and 3 bases at J, leaving 7 bases unmatched. The CDR3 is made up of 15 amino acids. The CDR3 bases are TGTGCCAGTAGTAACTGGGGACAGTGGACAGATACGCAGTATTTT. Amino acid sequence: CASSNWGQWTDTQYF. Complete variable domain (other parts from reference TRBV19 and TRBJ2-3): DGGITQSPKYLFRKEGQNVTLSCEQNLNHDAMYWYRQDPGQGLRLIYYSQIVNDFQKGDIAEGYSVSREKKESFPLTVTSAQKNPTAFYLCASSNWGQWTDTQYFGPGTRLTVL.

Ten or more counts support this clone. The chain recombines TRBV4-3 with TRBJ2-5, with a possible D match to TRBD1 (5 bases). V shed 3 bases and J shed 5 bases, with 16 bases lying between them. Germline assignment: CDR1 LGHNA and CDR2 YSLEER. The CDR3 is 15 amino acids. For the CDR3, the DNA is TGCGCCAGCAGCCAGCGGAACTTAGGGGTGGAGACCCAGTACTTC. Translated: CASSQRNLGVETQYF.

This clone has ten or more counts. The sample has other DNA sequences that encode this CDR3 too. Here the CDR3 DNA reads TGTGCCAGCAGTTTAGCGGGAGGGCCTAGCGACACCGGGGAGCTGTTTTTT. Protein sequence: CASSLAGGPSDTGELFF. V and J are TRBV28 and TRBJ2-2, with 9 bases that match TRBD2. The ends lost 2 bases at V and 3 bases at J; junction bases unmatched: 7. Germline loops: CDR1 MDHEN, CDR2 SYDVKM. This CDR3 is 17 amino acids long.

This clone occurred many times. This sequence joins TRBV28 and TRBJ2-3; D perhaps matches TRBD2 (6 bases). The CDR3 covers 18 residues. Between the trimmed V and J ends, which lost 5 bases and 2 bases, there was a span of 23 bases. CDR1 is MDHEN and CDR2 is SYDVKM in the germline V gene. The CDR3 region is CASSPLRGSGEYTDTQYF. The CDR3 DNA sequence: TGTGCCAGCAGTCCCTTAAGAGGTAGCGGAGAGTACACAGATACGCAGTATTTT.

This clone has at least ten counts. This sequence joins TRBV9 and TRBJ1-3; maybe TRBD1 (5 bases). Germline V lookup: CDR1 SGDLS, CDR2 YYNGEE. Between the trimmed V and J ends, which lost 2 bases and 3 bases, there was a span of 12 bases. The length of the CDR3 is 15 residues. The CDR3 region is CASSVQGVGGNTIYF. The CDR3 region has the DNA TGTGCCAGCAGCGTTCAGGGAGTGGGTGGAAACACCATATATTTT.

As to this clone: This may arise from a read error, as a much more abundant clone is one base away. This chain joins TRBV11-1 and TRBJ2-3; 8 bases are a match to TRBD1. The germline V gene encodes CDR1 SGHAT and CDR2 FQDESV (reference sequence). The CDR3 spans 16 residues. CDR3 sequence reads: CASSRFGDRHTYTQYF. In DNA, the CDR3 is TGTGCCAGCAGCCGCTTTGGGGACAGGCACACATATACGCAGTATTTT.

This clone was observed many times. This sequence joins TRBV30 and TRBJ1-2; D is undetermined. V lost 3 bases and J 1 base, leaving 18 bases between the germline ends. The germline CDR1 and CDR2 sequences are GTSNPN and SVGIG (reference sequence). This CDR3 is built from 16 residues. CDR3 in amino acids: CAWRFWVVGFNYGYTF. The CDR3 coding sequence is TGTGCCTGGAGATTTTGGGTAGTAGGTTTTAACTATGGCTACACCTTC.

In the case of this clone: It may be a read error: a sequence one base away is much more abundant. Additional DNA sequences in this sample encode the identical CDR3. V is TRBV5-6 and J is TRBJ2-3; 8 bases line up with TRBD2. Germline V gene data show CDR1 as SGHDT and CDR2 as YYEEEE. The CDR3 extends over 16 amino acids. The CDR3 protein is CASSLASGSGTDTQYF. CDR3 DNA sequence: TGTGCCAGCAGCTTGGCTAGCGGGTCTGGCACAGATACGCAATATTTT.

This clone was detected a few times. At the DNA level, this CDR3 is encoded by other sequences in the same sample as well. The J gene is TRBJ2-5, the V gene TRBV20-1, with D possibly being TRBD1 or TRBD2 (6 bases each). V lost 3 bases, J lost 2 bases, and 19 bases lay in between. Looked up from germline, CDR1 is DFQATT and CDR2 is SNEGSKA (reference sequence). This CDR3 is 16 amino acids long. CDR3 protein: CSASVLSGGLQETQYF. As DNA, the CDR3 is TGCAGTGCTAGTGTACTTAGTGGGGGGCTACAAGAGACCCAGTACTTC.

Ten or more counts support this clone. The rearrangement uses TRBV4-2 and TRBJ1-4; tentative D call: TRBD1 (5 bases). The CDR3 consists of 18 residues. Per the germline V gene, CDR1 is LGHNA and CDR2 is YNFKEQ. V was clipped by 0 bases and J by 4 bases, with 18 bases between them. The CDR3 DNA is TGTGCCAGCAGCCAAGAACCCATACAGAGAAGGGGTAATGAAAAACTGTTTTTT. This codes for CASSQEPIQRRGNEKLFF.

In this sample, this clone turned up many times. V gene TRBV7-2 combines with J gene TRBJ1-2, with D possibly TRBD1 on 5 matching bases. The CDR3 is 14 amino acids. Trimming pared 8 bases from V and 3 bases from J, leaving 16 bases between. Germline V gene data show CDR1 as SGHTA and CDR2 as FQGNSA. CDR3 bases: TGTGCCAGCGGGGAGGGGAGGGGTGACTATGGCTACACCTTC. This encodes CASGEGRGDYGYTF.

This clone was seen at least ten times. The chain employs TRBV12-3 or TRBV12-4 and TRBJ2-2; D possibly corresponds to TRBD2 (5 bases). V was trimmed by 1 base and J by 5 bases, leaving 5 bases between them. The CDR3 length is 13 residues. The CDR3 DNA is TGTGCCAGCAGTTTAGGAGGGACCGGGGAGCTGTTTTTT. This gives the protein CASSLGGTGELFF.